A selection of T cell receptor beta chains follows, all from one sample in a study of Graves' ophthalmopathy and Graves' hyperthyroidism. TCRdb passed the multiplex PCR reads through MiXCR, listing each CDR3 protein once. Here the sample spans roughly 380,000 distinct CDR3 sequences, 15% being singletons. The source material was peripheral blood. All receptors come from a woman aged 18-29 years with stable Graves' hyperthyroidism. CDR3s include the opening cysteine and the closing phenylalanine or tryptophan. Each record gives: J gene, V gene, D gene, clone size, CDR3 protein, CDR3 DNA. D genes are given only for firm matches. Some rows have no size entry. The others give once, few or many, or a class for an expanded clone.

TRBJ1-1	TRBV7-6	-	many	CASSSELGPAEAFF	TGTGCCAGCAGCTCAGAACTGGGACCTGCTGAAGCTTTCTTT
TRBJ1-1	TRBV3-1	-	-	CASSQVQSENTEAFF	TGTGCCAGCAGCCAAGTACAGTCTGAGAACACTGAAGCTTTCTTT
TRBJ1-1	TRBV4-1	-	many	CASSQFFPANTEAFF	TGCGCCAGCAGCCAATTTTTTCCAGCGAACACTGAAGCTTTCTTT
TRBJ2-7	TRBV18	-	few	CASSPPELRGYEQYF	TGTGCCAGCTCACCACCGGAGCTCCGGGGCTACGAGCAGTACTTC
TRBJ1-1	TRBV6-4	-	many	CASRSSVLPNTEAFF	TGTGCCAGCAGATCGTCCGTACTTCCGAACACTGAAGCTTTCTTT
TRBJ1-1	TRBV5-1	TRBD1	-	CASSLGTGYEAFF	TGCGCCAGCAGCTTAGGGACAGGGTATGAAGCTTTCTTT
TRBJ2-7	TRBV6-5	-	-	CASSYADSFYEQYF	TGTGCCAGCAGTTACGCGGACTCTTTCTACGAGCAGTACTTC
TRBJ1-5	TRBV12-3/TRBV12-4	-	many	CASSWAGAQPQHF	TGTGCCAGCAGTTGGGCAGGGGCACAGCCCCAGCATTTT
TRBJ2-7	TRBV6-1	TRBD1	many	CASSRDRSLEQYF	TGTGCCAGCAGCAGGGACAGATCACTCGAGCAGTACTTC
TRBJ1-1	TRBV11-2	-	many	CASRHPWGPYTEAFF	TGTGCCAGCAGGCACCCGTGGGGACCATACACTGAAGCTTTCTTT
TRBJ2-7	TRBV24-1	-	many	CATSDTGLKEQYF	TGTGCCACCAGTGACACGGGTCTCAAAGAGCAGTACTTC
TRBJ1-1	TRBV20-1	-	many	CSARSMGHLLRNTEAFF	TGCAGTGCTAGAAGTATGGGACACCTACTCAGGAACACTGAAGCTTTCTTT
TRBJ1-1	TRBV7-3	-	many	CASSRYLNTEAFF	TGTGCCAGCAGCCGTTACCTGAACACTGAAGCTTTCTTT
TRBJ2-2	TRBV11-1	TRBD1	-	CASTTGTGGVVSTGELFF	TGTGCCAGCACAACCGGGACAGGGGGTGTGGTGAGCACCGGGGAGCTGTTTTTT
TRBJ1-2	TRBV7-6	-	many	CASSPLGLGQANYGYTF	TGTGCCAGCAGCCCCTTAGGCCTAGGGCAAGCTAACTATGGCTACACCTTC
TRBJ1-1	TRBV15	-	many	CATSKSDKSGEAFF	TGTGCCACCAGCAAATCGGACAAGTCAGGAGAAGCTTTCTTT
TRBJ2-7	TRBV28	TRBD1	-	CASSSFDRVWEQYF	TGTGCCAGCAGTTCGTTCGACAGGGTATGGGAGCAGTACTTC
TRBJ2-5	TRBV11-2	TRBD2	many	CASSSGTSGGAWETQYF	TGTGCCAGCAGCTCCGGGACTAGCGGGGGGGCCTGGGAGACCCAGTACTTC
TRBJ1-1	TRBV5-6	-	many	CASNDRNTEAFF	TGTGCCAGCAATGACAGGAACACTGAAGCTTTCTTT
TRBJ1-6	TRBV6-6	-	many	CASSYREDSPLHF	TGTGCCAGCAGTTACAGGGAAGATTCACCCCTCCACTTT
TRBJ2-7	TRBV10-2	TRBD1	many	CASSENPGQGHEQYF	TGCGCCAGCAGTGAAAACCCGGGACAGGGTCACGAGCAGTACTTC
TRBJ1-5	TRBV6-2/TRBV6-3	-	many	CASNNSGRGNQPQHF	TGTGCCAGCAACAATAGTGGCAGGGGAAATCAGCCCCAGCATTTT
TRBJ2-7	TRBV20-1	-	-	CSARDLERNSYEQYF	TGCAGTGCTAGAGATCTTGAGCGTAACTCCTACGAGCAGTACTTC
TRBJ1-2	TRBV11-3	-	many	CASSGKGNYGYTF	TGTGCCAGCAGTGGTAAGGGGAACTATGGCTACACCTTC
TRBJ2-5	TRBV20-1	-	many	CSARVGLQETQYF	TGCAGTGCTAGGGTAGGGCTCCAAGAGACCCAGTACTTC
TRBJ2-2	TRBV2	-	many	CAGATTAATNTGELFF	TGTGCCGGCGCAACCACAGCCGCCACGAACACCGGGGAGCTGTTTTTT
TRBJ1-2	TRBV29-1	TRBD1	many	CSFCEGQGYGYTF	TGCAGCTTTTGTGAGGGACAGGGTTATGGCTACACCTTC
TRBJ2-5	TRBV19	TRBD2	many	CASNRGGAIQETQYF	TGTGCCAGTAACCGCGGGGGGGCCATCCAAGAGACCCAGTACTTC
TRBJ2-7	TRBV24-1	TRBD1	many	CALSWTGGSEQYF	TGTGCCCTTTCGTGGACAGGAGGATCCGAGCAGTACTTC
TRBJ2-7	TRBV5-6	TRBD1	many	CASSLPDRASYEQYF	TGTGCCAGCAGCCTCCCCGACAGGGCGTCCTACGAGCAGTACTTC
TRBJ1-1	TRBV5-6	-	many	CASSLGHRNTEAFF	TGTGCCAGCAGCCTGGGACATCGGAACACTGAAGCTTTCTTT